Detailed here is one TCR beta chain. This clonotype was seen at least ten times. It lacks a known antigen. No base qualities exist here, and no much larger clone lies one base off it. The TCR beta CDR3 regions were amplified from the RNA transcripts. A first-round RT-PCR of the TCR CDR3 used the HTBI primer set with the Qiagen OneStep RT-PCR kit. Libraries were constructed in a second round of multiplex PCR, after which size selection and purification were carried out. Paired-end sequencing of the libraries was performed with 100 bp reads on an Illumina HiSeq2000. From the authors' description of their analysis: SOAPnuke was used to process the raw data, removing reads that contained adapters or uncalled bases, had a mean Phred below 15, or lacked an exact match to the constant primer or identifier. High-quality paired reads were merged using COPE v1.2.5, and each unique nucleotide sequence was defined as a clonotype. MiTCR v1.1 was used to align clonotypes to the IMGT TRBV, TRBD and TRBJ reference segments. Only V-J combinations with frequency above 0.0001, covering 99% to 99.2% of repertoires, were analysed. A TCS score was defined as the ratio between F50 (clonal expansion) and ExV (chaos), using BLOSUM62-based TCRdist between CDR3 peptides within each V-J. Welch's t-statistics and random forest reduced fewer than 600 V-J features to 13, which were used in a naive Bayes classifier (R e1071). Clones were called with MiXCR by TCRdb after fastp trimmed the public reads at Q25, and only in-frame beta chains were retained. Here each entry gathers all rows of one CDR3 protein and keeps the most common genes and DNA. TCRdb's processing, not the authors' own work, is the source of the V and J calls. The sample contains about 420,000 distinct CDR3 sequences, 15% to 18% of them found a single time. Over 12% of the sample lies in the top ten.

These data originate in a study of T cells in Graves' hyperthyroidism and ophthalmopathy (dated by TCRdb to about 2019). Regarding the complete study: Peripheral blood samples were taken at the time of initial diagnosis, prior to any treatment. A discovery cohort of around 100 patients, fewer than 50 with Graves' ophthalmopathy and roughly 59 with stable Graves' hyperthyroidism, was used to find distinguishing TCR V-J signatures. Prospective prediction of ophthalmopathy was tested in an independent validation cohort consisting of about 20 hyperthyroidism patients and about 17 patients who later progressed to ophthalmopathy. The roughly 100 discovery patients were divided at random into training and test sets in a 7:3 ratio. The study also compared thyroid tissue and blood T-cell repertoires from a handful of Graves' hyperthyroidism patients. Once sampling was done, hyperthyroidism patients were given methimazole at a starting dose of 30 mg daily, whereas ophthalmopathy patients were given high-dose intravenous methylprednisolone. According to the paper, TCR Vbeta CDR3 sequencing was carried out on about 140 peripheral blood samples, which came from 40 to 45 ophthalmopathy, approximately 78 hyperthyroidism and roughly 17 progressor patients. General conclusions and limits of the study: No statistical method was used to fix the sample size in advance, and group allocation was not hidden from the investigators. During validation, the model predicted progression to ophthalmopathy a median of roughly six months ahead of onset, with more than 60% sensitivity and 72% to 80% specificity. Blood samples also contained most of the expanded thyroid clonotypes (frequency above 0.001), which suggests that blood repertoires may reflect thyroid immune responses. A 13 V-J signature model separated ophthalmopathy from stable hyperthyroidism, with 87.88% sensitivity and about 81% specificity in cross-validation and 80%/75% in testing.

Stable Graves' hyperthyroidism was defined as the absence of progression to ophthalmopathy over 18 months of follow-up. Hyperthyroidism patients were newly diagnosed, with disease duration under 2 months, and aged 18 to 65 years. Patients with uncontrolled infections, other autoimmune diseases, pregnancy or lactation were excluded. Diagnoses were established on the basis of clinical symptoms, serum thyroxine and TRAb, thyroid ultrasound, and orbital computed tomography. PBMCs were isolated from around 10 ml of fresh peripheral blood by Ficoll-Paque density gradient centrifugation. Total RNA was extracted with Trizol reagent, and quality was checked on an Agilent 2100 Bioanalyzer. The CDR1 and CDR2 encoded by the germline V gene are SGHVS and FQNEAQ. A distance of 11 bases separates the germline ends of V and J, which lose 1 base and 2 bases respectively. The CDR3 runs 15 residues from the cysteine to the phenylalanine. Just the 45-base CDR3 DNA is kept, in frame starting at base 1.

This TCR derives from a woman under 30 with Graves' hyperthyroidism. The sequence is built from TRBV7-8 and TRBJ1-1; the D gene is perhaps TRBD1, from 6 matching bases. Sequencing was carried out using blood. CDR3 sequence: CASSLEGRGNTEAFF. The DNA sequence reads TGTGCCAGCAGCTTAGAGGGCAGGGGCAACACTGAAGCTTTCTTT.